A selection of T cell receptor beta chains follows, all from one sample in a study of blood T cell dynamics during melanoma immunotherapy. Profiling relied on immunoSEQ multiplex PCR, and the TCRdb table lists in-frame clones only, not all of them. The table records 5,900 or so clones, around 84% of them present only once. The sequencing here drew on blood, taken from a patient treated with checkpoint blockade. Source of these receptors: a human donor with melanoma. Some clones in this sample may be carry-over from other donors' samples. Each CDR3 is given with its conserved first and last residue. Fields, in order: J gene, V gene, D gene, clone size, CDR3 DNA, CDR3 protein. The D gene is left open where the match is weak. Clone size, where shown, is once, few, many, or a class for clones that have expanded.

J: TRBJ2-1
V: TRBV18
D: .
size: few
DNA: TGTGCCAGCTCACCACAGGGGACCTACAATGAGCAGTTCTTC
CDR3: CASSPQGTYNEQFF

J: TRBJ1-2
V: TRBV5-1
D: .
size: .
DNA: TGCGCCAGCAGCAACTCTGGGACACCAGATGGCTACACCTTC
CDR3: CASSNSGTPDGYTF

J: TRBJ1-6
V: TRBV2
D: .
size: few
DNA: TGTGCCGGCCAAGCGAACGTCAATTCACCCCTCCACTTT
CDR3: CAGQANVNSPLHF

J: TRBJ2-5
V: TRBV6-4
D: .
size: .
DNA: TGTGCCAGCAGCGGCCTCTTGCAGACCCAGTACTTC
CDR3: CASSGLLQTQYF

J: TRBJ2-3
V: TRBV5-1
D: TRBD1
size: .
DNA: TGCGCCAGCAGCTTCGGCCAGGGGGCTACAGATACGCAGTATTTT
CDR3: CASSFGQGATDTQYF

J: TRBJ2-2
V: TRBV5-1
D: .
size: .
DNA: TGCGCCAGCAGCTTTGAACCCGGGACCCAAGGGACCGGGGAGCTGTTTTTT
CDR3: CASSFEPGTQGTGELFF

J: TRBJ1-4
V: TRBV5-1
D: .
size: .
DNA: TGCGCCAGCACCCTGGGGGGTTCGACTAATGAAAAACTGTTTTTT
CDR3: CASTLGGSTNEKLFF

J: TRBJ2-2
V: TRBV9
D: .
size: .
DNA: TGTGCCAGCAGCGTTTGGGTCGCGAACACCGGGGAGCTGTTTTTT
CDR3: CASSVWVANTGELFF

J: TRBJ2-6
V: TRBV29-1
D: .
size: .
DNA: TGCAGCGTTGAAGATGTGTCGGGAACCCTACCCTCTGGGGCCAACGTCCTGACTTTC
CDR3: CSVEDVSGTLPSGANVLTF

J: TRBJ1-1
V: TRBV7-2
D: .
size: once
DNA: TGTGCCAGCAGCTTAGATGGGTTTGAAGCTTTCTTT
CDR3: CASSLDGFEAFF

J: TRBJ2-3
V: TRBV5-6
D: TRBD2
size: .
DNA: TGTGCCAGCAGCTGGGTGACTAGCGGGGGGCCAGATACGCAGTATTTT
CDR3: CASSWVTSGGPDTQYF

J: TRBJ2-7
V: TRBV27
D: .
size: .
DNA: TGTGCCAGCAGCTTAGGGGGAGGCCCCTACGAGCAGTACTTC
CDR3: CASSLGGGPYEQYF

J: TRBJ1-6
V: TRBV7-2
D: .
size: .
DNA: TGTGCCAGCAGCTTAGGTCGGGGGGGGGCGCGTTCACCCCTCCACTTT
CDR3: CASSLGRGGARSPLHF

J: TRBJ1-3
V: TRBV10-3
D: .
size: .
DNA: TGTGCCACCGCTGGGACTCATGGAAACACCATATATTTT
CDR3: CATAGTHGNTIYF

J: TRBJ2-7
V: TRBV28
D: .
size: large
DNA: TGTGCCAGCAGTTTAGGACTTGCCGTATACGAGCAGTACTTC
CDR3: CASSLGLAVYEQYF

J: TRBJ1-4
V: TRBV7-9
D: .
size: .
DNA: TGTGCCAGCAGCCCAAGGGGAGGGGATGAAAAACTGTTTTTT
CDR3: CASSPRGGDEKLFF

J: TRBJ1-4
V: TRBV5-5
D: .
size: .
DNA: TGTGCCAGCAGCCAAGATCAAGTTGAAAAACTGTTTTTT
CDR3: CASSQDQVEKLFF

J: TRBJ1-4
V: TRBV29-1
D: .
size: few
DNA: TGCAGCGCTATAGATACATCTACCAATGAAAAACTGTTTTTT
CDR3: CSAIDTSTNEKLFF

J: TRBJ2-3
V: TRBV5-6
D: TRBD1
size: .
DNA: TGTGCCAGCAGCTTGATGACAGGGCCTCCAACTAGCACAGATACGCAGTATTTT
CDR3: CASSLMTGPPTSTDTQYF

J: TRBJ2-2
V: TRBV23-1
D: TRBD2
size: .
DNA: TGCGCCAGCAGTCCCAGGCTAGCGGCTACCGGGGAGCTGTTTTTT
CDR3: CASSPRLAATGELFF

J: TRBJ1-2
V: TRBV4-2
D: .
size: .
DNA: TGTGCCAGCAGCCTAGACCCAGGCAGGAAGGACTATGGCTACACCTTC
CDR3: CASSLDPGRKDYGYTF

J: TRBJ1-2
V: TRBV2
D: TRBD1
size: .
DNA: TGTGCCAGCCGTGGACAGGGGTACTATGGCTACACCTTC
CDR3: CASRGQGYYGYTF

J: TRBJ1-1
V: TRBV5-3
D: .
size: .
DNA: TGTGCCAGAAGCTTTCTACAGCGCCTCCCGGAAGCTTTCTTT
CDR3: CARSFLQRLPEAFF

J: TRBJ2-2
V: TRBV11-2
D: .
size: .
DNA: TGTGCCAGCAGCCTGGGACTCGACTCTACCGGGGAGCTGTTTTTT
CDR3: CASSLGLDSTGELFF

J: TRBJ2-7
V: TRBV18
D: TRBD1
size: few
DNA: TGTGCCAGCTCACGACAGGGGGCGTACGAGCAGTACTTC
CDR3: CASSRQGAYEQYF

J: TRBJ2-7
V: TRBV7-9
D: TRBD1
size: .
DNA: TGTGCCAGCAGCCCTTGGGACAGGGGGTCCTACGAGCAGTACTTC
CDR3: CASSPWDRGSYEQYF

J: TRBJ2-7
V: TRBV2
D: .
size: .
DNA: TGTGCCAGCAGCGTATTCCAGACCTACGAGCAGTACTTC
CDR3: CASSVFQTYEQYF

J: TRBJ2-5
V: TRBV7-2
D: .
size: .
DNA: TGTGCCAGCAGCTTATTGGACGGCCGGATCCAAGAGACCCAGTACTTC
CDR3: CASSLLDGRIQETQYF

J: TRBJ1-1
V: TRBV7-3
D: .
size: .
DNA: TGTGCCAGCAGCTCAACACACAGGAACACTGAAGCTTTCTTT
CDR3: CASSSTHRNTEAFF

J: TRBJ2-5
V: TRBV19
D: TRBD1
size: .
DNA: TGTGCCAGTAGTCCGCGGACAGGGGTGTTCGAGACCCAGTACTTC
CDR3: CASSPRTGVFETQYF